One and the same sample provided the 17 T cell receptor beta chains below, sequenced in a study of blood T cell repertoires in COVID-19. This table comes from immunoSEQ multiplex PCR, and its TCRdb copy is limited to in-frame clones, with some not included. The sample includes about 120,000 clones, around 83% seen only once; the top ten take 5.5% to 6%. Sequenced material: peripheral blood. The receptors stem from an elderly man with active or convalescent COVID-19.

Here the CDR3 reads CASSDRGREPQHF. The DNA of the CDR3 is TGTGCCAGCAGTGACAGGGGGCGTGAGCCCCAGCATTTT. The chain is built from TRBV12-3 or TRBV12-4 and TRBJ1-5; TRBD1 aligns across 10 bases. V was pared by 5 bases and J by 8 bases, with 3 bases of the junction left unmatched. This CDR3 has 13 residues.

This clone has just a few counts. V usage is TRBV9 and J usage is TRBJ2-2; D perhaps matches TRBD1 (6 bases). V was clipped by 4 bases and J by 5 bases, with 18 bases between them. This CDR3 region has 16 residues. Germline assignment: CDR1 SGDLS and CDR2 YYNGEE. The CDR3 region has the DNA TGTGCCAGCAGCCCTCAGGGGATAGGGGCTACCGGGGAGCTGTTTTTT. It encodes CASSPQGIGATGELFF.

This chain uses TRBV5-1 with TRBJ2-5; D perhaps matches TRBD1 (5 bases). Germline V gene sequence: CDR1 SGHRS, CDR2 YFSETQ. The CDR3 consists of 15 residues. Deletions cut 6 bases from V and 3 bases from J, with 18 bases between. CDR3 nucleotides: TGCGCCAGCACCACTGGTTGGGGCTTTGAAGAGACCCAGTACTTC. Translated: CASTTGWGFEETQYF. The whole variable domain, remainder taken from reference TRBV5-1 and TRBJ2-5, is KAGVTQTPRYLIKTRGQQVTLSCSPISGHRSVSWYQQTPGQGLQFLFEYFSETQRNKGNFPGRFSGRQFSNSRSEMNVSTLELGDSALYLCASTTGWGFEETQYFGPGTRLLVL.

This chain connects TRBV5-1 to TRBJ2-5, with D perhaps TRBD2 (6 bases). Between the trimmed V and J ends, which lost 5 bases and 5 bases, there was a span of 19 bases. CDR3 length: 15 amino acids. The V gene's germline CDR1 is SGHRS and CDR2 YFSETQ. CDR3 DNA: TGCGCCAGCAGGAACCCCGGTTCCGCGGGGGAGACCCAGTACTTC. Translating it yields CASRNPGSAGETQYF. The variable domain in full, with the rest retrieved from reference TRBV5-1 and TRBJ2-5, is KAGVTQTPRYLIKTRGQQVTLSCSPISGHRSVSWYQQTPGQGLQFLFEYFSETQRNKGNFPGRFSGRQFSNSRSEMNVSTLELGDSALYLCASRNPGSAGETQYFGPGTRLLVL.

This rearrangement joins TRBV5-4 to TRBJ2-1; the match to TRBD2 covers 11 bases. The CDR3 extends over 15 amino acids. The J segment lost 7 bases and the V segment lost 1 base, leaving 4 bases of the junction unmatched. Germline lookup yields CDR1 SGHNT and CDR2 YYREEE (reference sequence). The CDR3 DNA is TGTGCCAGCAGCTTGACTAGCGGGGGTAGGAATGAGCAGTTCTTC. As protein: CASSLTSGGRNEQFF. Full variable domain (rest looked up from reference TRBV5-4 and TRBJ2-1): ETGVTQSPTHLIKTRGQQVTLRCSSQSGHNTVSWYQQALGQGPQFIFQYYREEENGRGNFPPRFSGLQFPNYSSELNVNALELDDSALYLCASSLTSGGRNEQFFGPGTRLTVL.

This clone has only one observation. The genes are TRBV2 and TRBJ2-7; 9 bases agree with TRBD2. CDR1 is SNHLY, CDR2 FYNNEI, per germline. The length of the CDR3 is 16 residues. Trimming at V came to 5 bases and at J to 4 bases, leaving 12 bases not matched to a gene. This CDR3 is CASSSTPGLALYEQYF. Here the CDR3 DNA reads TGTGCCAGCAGTTCAACCCCGGGACTAGCCCTATACGAGCAGTACTTC. The whole variable domain, filled in from reference TRBV2 and TRBJ2-7, reads EPEVTQTPSHQVTQMGQEVILRCVPISNHLYFYWYRQILGQKVEFLVSFYNNEISEKSEIFDDQFSVERPDGSNFTLKIRSTKLEDSAMYFCASSSTPGLALYEQYFGPGTRLTVT.

The V and J genes are TRBV6-2 or TRBV6-3 and TRBJ2-1, with 7 nucleotides matching TRBD2. V shed 4 bases, J shed 8 bases, and the junction held 8 bases outside the gene matches. Germline values: CDR1 MNHEY, CDR2 SVGEGT. The CDR3 consists of 14 residues. CDR3 nucleotide sequence: TGTGCCAGCAGTTTCATCAGACTAGCCCATGAGCAGTTCTTC. As protein: CASSFIRLAHEQFF.

The chain joins TRBV11-1 to TRBJ1-1; no reliable D call. Trimming removed 5 bases at V and 3 bases at J, with 16 bases between. Looked up from germline, CDR1 is SGHAT and CDR2 is FQDESV (reference sequence). This CDR3 region has 15 residues. The CDR3 protein is CASSQITTRDTEAFF. In DNA, the CDR3 is TGTGCCAGCAGCCAAATTACGACTCGGGACACTGAAGCTTTCTTT.

This rearrangement joins TRBV2 to TRBJ2-7; the match to TRBD1 covers 7 bases. CDR1 is SNHLY, CDR2 FYNNEI, per germline. V lost 6 bases and J lost 3; bases outside the gene matches: 8. This CDR3 region has 14 residues. As DNA, the CDR3 is TGTGCCAGCAGCAAACAGGGGTTAGACTACGAGCAGTACTTC. Amino acid sequence: CASSKQGLDYEQYF.

The chain combines TRBV6-6 with TRBJ1-4; 9 bases agree with TRBD1. J gave up 2 bases and V 7 bases, and 5 bases lay outside the gene matches. The CDR3 spans 15 residues. Germline CDR1 is MNHNY and CDR2 is SVGAGI (reference sequence). CDR3 sequence reads: CASNKQGATNEKLFF. Here the CDR3 DNA reads TGTGCCAGCAACAAACAGGGGGCGACTAATGAAAAACTGTTTTTT.

V gene TRBV2 combines with J gene TRBJ1-2, with 8 bases aligning to TRBD1. V was clipped by 5 bases and J by 6 bases; unmatched bases: 5. Germline CDR1 and CDR2: SNHLY and FYNNEI. There are 13 residues in the CDR3. CDR3 nucleotide sequence: TGTGCCAGCAGTTTTCTACAGGGGGATGGCTACACCTTC. Translating gives CASSFLQGDGYTF.

The chain recombines TRBV19 with TRBJ2-5; D might be TRBD1 (5 bases). Germline assignment: CDR1 LNHDA and CDR2 SQIVND (reference sequence). The V gene lost 6 bases and the J gene lost 5 bases, with 13 bases spanning the gap. The CDR3 runs to 13 residues. The CDR3 sequence is CASRQRGEETQYF. CDR3 in DNA: TGTGCCAGTAGACAAAGGGGCGAGGAGACCCAGTACTTC.

The gene calls are TRBV18 and TRBJ2-1, with TRBD1 as a possible D gene (7 bases). Trimming removed 4 bases at V and 4 bases at J, with 11 bases between. CDR3 length: 14 residues. Per the germline V gene, CDR1 is KGHSH and CDR2 is LQKENI. The CDR3 DNA reads TGTGCCAGCTCACGCGGGACAGTTTACAATGAGCAGTTCTTC. Translated: CASSRGTVYNEQFF.

The rearrangement joins TRBV24-1 to TRBJ1-2, with no clear D. Germline CDR1 and CDR2: KGHDR and SFDVKD. V was pared by 1 base and J by 8 bases, with 16 bases between. The CDR3 runs to 15 residues. CDR3 nucleotide sequence: TGTGCCACCAGTGATTTATTGCCCGGTCTTAAGGGCTACACCTTC. It codes for CATSDLLPGLKGYTF.

This clone appeared once. The chain joins TRBV9 to TRBJ2-5; D is possibly TRBD1 (6 bases). This CDR3 is built from 16 residues. Germline CDR1 SGDLS, CDR2 YYNGEE. Trimming pared 3 bases from V and 2 bases from J, leaving 17 bases between. The CDR3 reads CASSARTGSWQETQYF. In nucleotides, the CDR3 is TGTGCCAGCAGCGCCCGAACAGGGAGTTGGCAAGAGACCCAGTACTTC.

CDR3 residues: CASSQAEGFTGTGSPLHF. The CDR3 DNA reads TGTGCCAGCAGCCAAGCTGAAGGGTTCACGGGTACGGGATCACCCCTCCACTTT. V usage is TRBV4-2 and J usage is TRBJ1-6; unclear D gene. Per germline, CDR1 LGHNA and CDR2 YNFKEQ. CDR3 length equals 18 residues. The ends were cut back, 1 base at V and 10 bases at J, with 23 bases in the middle.

V gene TRBV30 combines with J gene TRBJ1-3, with D possibly TRBD1 on 5 matching bases. CDR3 size: 14 residues. From germline, CDR1 is GTSNPN and CDR2 SVGIG (reference sequence). The ends were cut back, 1 base at V and 6 bases at J, with 13 bases in the middle. CDR3 nucleotides: TGTGCCTGGAGTGGGGCGGGACGACTAAACACCATATATTTT. Protein: CAWSGAGRLNTIYF.